The 27 T cell receptor beta chains given below trace back to one sample, sequenced in a study of human T cells and chemical hapten exposure. TCRdb independently ran MiXCR on the RACE reads; one entry per CDR3 protein. Altogether 40,000 or so distinct CDR3 sequences are present, around 3.8% being singletons, with the ten largest covering 20% to 30%. Time point specified: patch test 1, 2 weeks after DPC sensitization. Stated treatment: therapeutic diphenylcyclopropenone sensitization with weekly scalp DPC. Unfractionated whole blood yielded total RNA. This specimen was whole blood, taken in connection with sensitization to the hapten diphenylcyclopropenone (DPC). The receptors shown here come from a man aged 45-65 years with alopecia areata. Some clones in this sample may be carry-over from other donors' samples.

This clonotype was detected many times. The V and J genes are TRBV5-5 and TRBJ2-1; 8 bases are a match to TRBD2. V was pared by 6 bases and J by 7 bases, with 15 bases of the junction left unmatched. CDR3 length: 16 residues. From germline, CDR1 is SGHKS and CDR2 YYEKEE (reference sequence). CDR3 sequence: CASILTGLGARNEQFF. The CDR3 DNA sequence: TGTGCCAGCATCCTGACGGGACTAGGCGCTCGGAATGAGCAGTTCTTC. Drawing the rest from reference TRBV5-5 and TRBJ2-1, the complete variable domain is DAGVTQSPTHLIKTRGQQVTLRCSPISGHKSVSWYQQVLGQGPQFIFQYYEKEERGRGNFPDRFSARQFPNYSSELNVNALLLGDSALYLCASILTGLGARNEQFFGPGTRLTVL.

This clonotype came up many times. This rearrangement joins TRBV5-1 to TRBJ2-5, with TRBD2 matching 9 bases. Germline V gene lookup returns CDR1 SGHRS and CDR2 YFSETQ. J gave up 2 bases and V 4 bases, and 3 bases lay outside the gene matches. This CDR3 comprises 14 residues. The CDR3 coding sequence is TGCGCCAGCAGCGGTAGCGGGGGTCAAGAGACCCAGTACTTC. Protein: CASSGSGGQETQYF.

At least ten counts were recorded for this clonotype. The chain carries TRBV10-3 and TRBJ2-1, with D perhaps TRBD1 (5 bases). V was shortened by 0 bases and J by 6 bases, with 15 bases between the two germline ends. The CDR3 covers 16 residues. In germline, CDR1 is ENHRY, CDR2 SYGVKD. The CDR3 coding sequence is TGTGCCATCAGTGAGTCGAGGACCCCAGGGCCCAATGAGCAGTTCTTC. Protein: CAISESRTPGPNEQFF.

Ten or more counts support this clonotype. The gene calls are TRBV27 and TRBJ2-3, with 10 positions matching TRBD2. This CDR3 has 16 amino acids. Germline CDR1 MNHEY, CDR2 SMNVEV (reference sequence). Germline trimming cut 4 bases from V and 7 bases from J; bases unmatched to any gene: 11. CDR3 protein: CASSSYSSGSGNTQYF. DNA of the CDR3: TGTGCCAGCAGTTCCTATTCTAGCGGGAGTGGAAATACGCAGTATTTT.

This clonotype occurred many times. V usage is TRBV30 and J usage is TRBJ1-2; D ambiguous. V gave up 3 bases and J gave up 2 bases, with 16 bases separating them. CDR1 and CDR2 from the germline V gene are GTSNPN and SVGIG (reference sequence). CDR3 size: 15 residues. The CDR3 region has the DNA TGTGCCTGGAGCGGGCTTTCCGCCACCAACTATGGCTACACCTTC. As protein: CAWSGLSATNYGYTF.

This clonotype showed up many times. The gene calls are TRBV7-2 and TRBJ2-7; 9 positions agree with TRBD1. The ends lost 1 base at V and 3 bases at J; junction bases unmatched: 1. Germline V CDR1 and CDR2: SGHTA, FQGNSA. This CDR3 is 14 amino acids long. CDR3 region: CASSLETGGYEQYF. The CDR3 nucleotides are TGTGCCAGCAGCTTAGAGACAGGGGGCTACGAGCAGTACTTC. The whole variable domain, filled in from reference TRBV7-2 and TRBJ2-7, reads GAGVSQSPSNKVTEKGKDVELRCDPISGHTALYWYRQSLGQGLEFLIYFQGNSAPDKSGLPSDRFSAERTGGSVSTLTIQRTQQEDSAVYLCASSLETGGYEQYFGPGTRLTVT.

This clonotype appeared many times. V usage is TRBV5-8 and J usage is TRBJ1-2; D uncertain. The CDR3 spans 16 residues. Germline CDR1 SGHTS, CDR2 YDEGEE. Deletions cut 2 bases from V and 0 bases from J, with 14 bases between. CDR3 amino acids: CASSLDFGPSNYGYTF. The CDR3 nucleotides are TGTGCCAGCAGCTTAGACTTCGGTCCGTCTAACTATGGCTACACCTTC.

This clonotype was found many times. The chain uses TRBV5-1 and TRBJ2-2; D is undetermined. The CDR3 extends over 13 amino acids. Germline loops: CDR1 SGHRS, CDR2 YFSETQ. Trimming left V 2 bases short and J 5 bases short, with 7 bases between. The CDR3 DNA follows: TGCGCCAGCAGCTTCCCCACGACCGGGGAGCTGTTTTTT. It yields the protein CASSFPTTGELFF.

This clonotype showed up many times. V and J are TRBV3-1 and TRBJ1-5, with no clear D. The length of the CDR3 is 15 residues. Deletions cut 1 base from V and 0 bases from J, with 7 bases between. The V gene's germline CDR1 is LGHDT and CDR2 YNNKEL (reference sequence). CDR3 amino acids: CASSQGRRSNQPQHF. CDR3 coding DNA: TGTGCCAGCAGCCAAGGCCGCCGTAGCAATCAGCCCCAGCATTTT.

This clonotype was counted ten times or more. The chain recombines TRBV29-1 with TRBJ2-3, with D possibly being TRBD1 (6 bases). The V end was cut by 3 bases, the J end by 1 base, with 11 bases between. Germline V gene lookup returns CDR1 SQVTM and CDR2 ANQGSEA. This CDR3 has 14 amino acids. CDR3 nucleotides: TGCAGCGTTGAGGGGGCTGACGGCACAGATACGCAGTATTTT. It codes for CSVEGADGTDTQYF.

CDR3 nucleotides: TGTGCCAGCAGCCAACAGACAGGGGGCCTCTTCGATCAGCCCCAGCATTTT. The encoded protein is CASSQQTGGLFDQPQHF. This chain joins TRBV4-2 and TRBJ1-5; 10 positions agree with TRBD1. Germline V gene lookup returns CDR1 LGHNA and CDR2 YNFKEQ. V gave up 2 bases and J gave up 5 bases; unmatched junction bases: 9. This CDR3 is built from 17 residues.

There are many counts of this clonotype. V and J are TRBV10-3 and TRBJ2-6; a possible D gene is TRBD2 (5 bases). Germline V gives CDR1 ENHRY, CDR2 SYGVKD. CDR3 size: 15 residues. The V gene lost 6 bases and the J gene lost 7 bases, with 16 bases spanning the gap. CDR3: CAIRTAGAIANVLTF. The CDR3 DNA sequence: TGTGCCATCAGGACTGCGGGCGCGATAGCCAACGTCCTGACTTTC.

This clonotype was recorded at least ten times. Written as DNA, the CDR3 is TGCAGCGTTGGGGAAGGCAGGGGGATTCTTGGGAAGTACTTC. Translating gives CSVGEGRGILGKYF. The V and J genes are TRBV29-1 and TRBJ2-7, with TRBD1 identical over 7 bases. The V gene end was trimmed by 4 bases and the J gene end by 11 bases; junction bases not matched to a gene: 17. The CDR3 extends over 14 amino acids. Germline V CDR1 and CDR2: SQVTM, ANQGSEA.

This clonotype was picked up many times. The chain combines TRBV7-2 with TRBJ2-1; 8 bases are shared with TRBD2. This CDR3 is 17 amino acids long. Germline CDR1 reads SGHTA; CDR2 reads FQGNSA. J gave up 0 bases and V 1 base, and 5 bases lay outside the gene matches. CDR3 loop: CASSLGSGGPSYNEQFF. The CDR3 DNA follows: TGTGCCAGCAGCTTAGGTTCGGGAGGGCCCTCCTACAATGAGCAGTTCTTC.

This clonotype was seen ten or more times. The chain couples TRBV12-3 or TRBV12-4 to TRBJ1-5, with D unresolved. V was clipped by 1 base and J by 9 bases, with 10 bases between them. The CDR3 runs to 13 residues. CDR3 sequence (DNA): TGTGCCAGCAGTTTAGAATCCCTTGGGCCCCAGCATTTT. Its protein product is CASSLESLGPQHF.

In its sample, this clonotype was seen many times. V usage is TRBV7-8 and J usage is TRBJ1-1, with 10 bases fitting TRBD1. Losses at the gene ends were 5 bases for V and 12 bases for J; bases not matched to a gene: 6. Germline CDR1 reads SGHVS; CDR2 reads FQNEAQ. The CDR3 runs to 12 residues. CDR3 nucleotides: TGTGCCAGCAGCACGGACAGGGGGTTAACTTTCTTT. Translation: CASSTDRGLTFF.

The sample holds many counts of this clonotype. V and J are TRBV21-1 and TRBJ1-6. TRBV21-1 counts as a pseudogene. The CDR3 contains 14 residues. This CDR3 is CASSSRRDNSPLHF. In nucleotides, the CDR3 is TGTGCCAGCAGCTCCCGCAGAGATAATTCACCCCTCCACTTT.

In its sample, this clonotype was seen many times. CDR3 sequence: CASSSPSTSGITYEQYF. The CDR3 DNA is TGTGCCAGCAGTTCCCCTTCGACTAGCGGGATTACCTACGAGCAGTACTTC. The chain uses TRBV28 and TRBJ2-7; 11 bases match TRBD2. The germline V gene has CDR1 MDHEN and CDR2 SYDVKM. The CDR3 length is 17 residues. The V segment lost 4 bases and the J segment 2 bases; nucleotides outside the gene matches: 10.

This clonotype has only a few counts. The V gene is TRBV6-5, the J gene TRBJ2-7; 9 bases fit TRBD1. V trimming: 7 bases; J trimming: 3 bases; junction bases outside the gene matches: 10. CDR3 size: 15 residues. Germline CDR1 and CDR2: MNHEY and SVGAGI. CDR3 residues: CASIFGVTGGYEQYF. The CDR3 nucleotides are TGTGCCAGCATTTTCGGGGTGACAGGGGGCTACGAGCAGTACTTC.

As concerns this clonotype: This may stem from a read error, because a much larger clone lies one nucleotide away. Because the CDR3 is missing its conserved closing phenylalanine or tryptophan, this is likely a read error. The chain combines TRBV28 with TRBJ1-6; TRBD1 agrees at 10 bases. This CDR3 comprises 15 residues. The germline V gene has CDR1 MDHEN and CDR2 SYDVKM. V lost 8 bases to trimming and J lost 9 bases; unmatched junction nucleotides: 10. The CDR3 loop reads CASQPPRDRGSPLHY. CDR3 nucleotide sequence: TGTGCCAGCCAACCGCCCCGGGACAGGGGTTCACCCCTCCACTAT.

The V and J genes are TRBV6-5 and TRBJ2-6; 8 bases are shared with TRBD1. The germline gives CDR1 MNHEY, CDR2 SVGAGI. This CDR3 contains 16 residues. J gave up 1 base and V 6 bases, and 5 bases lay outside the gene matches. The CDR3 region is CASSRTGLSGANVLTF. As DNA, the CDR3 is TGTGCCAGCAGCAGGACAGGGCTATCTGGGGCCAACGTCCTGACTTTC.

This clonotype was seen ten or more times. The chain links TRBV20-1 to TRBJ2-1, with TRBD2 matching 10 bases. V was pared by 3 bases and J by 0 bases, with 11 bases of the junction left unmatched. In germline, CDR1 is DFQATT, CDR2 SNEGSKA (reference sequence). The CDR3 consists of 18 residues. CDR3 in amino acids: CSARLSGTSVASYNEQFF. CDR3 nucleotide sequence: TGCAGTGCTAGGCTGTCCGGGACTAGCGTTGCCTCCTACAATGAGCAGTTCTTC.

This clonotype has a handful of counts. CDR3 sequence (DNA): TGTGCCAGCAGCTCGGGACAACTAGCCAAAAACATTCAGTACTTC. Its protein is CASSSGQLAKNIQYF. The V gene is TRBV9, the J gene TRBJ2-4, with D tentatively TRBD1 (6 bases). V gave up 4 bases and J gave up 0 bases, with 11 bases separating them. The germline gives CDR1 SGDLS, CDR2 YYNGEE. The CDR3 length is 15 residues.

This clonotype was found many times. The V gene is TRBV6-5, the J gene TRBJ2-3, with 12 bases matching TRBD2. Losses at the gene ends were 6 bases for V and 5 bases for J; bases not matched to a gene: 6. Germline loops: CDR1 MNHEY, CDR2 SVGAGI. CDR3 size: 15 residues. CDR3 sequence reads: CASRMTSGSQDTQYF. The CDR3 DNA reads as TGTGCCAGCAGAATGACTAGCGGGAGTCAAGATACGCAGTATTTT.

This clonotype was detected only a few times. The rearrangement uses TRBV3-1 and TRBJ2-7; TRBD2 agrees at 7 bases. Germline CDR1 is LGHDT and CDR2 is YNNKEL (reference sequence). Trimming took 4 bases from V and 3 from J; bases not matched to a gene: 6. The CDR3 is 14 amino acids. The CDR3 DNA follows: TGTGCCAGCAGCCCAGAGCGGGGCTACTACGAGCAGTACTTC. Residues: CASSPERGYYEQYF.

This clonotype has a count of ten or more. This chain uses TRBV29-1 with TRBJ1-1; 8 bases are a match to TRBD1. Looked up from germline, CDR1 is SQVTM and CDR2 is ANQGSEA. After removal of 6 bases from V and 11 bases from J, the junction contained 14 bases not matched to a gene. The CDR3 length is 13 residues. This CDR3 is CSVVGQGEWFAFF. Written as DNA, the CDR3 is TGCAGCGTCGTAGGACAGGGAGAGTGGTTTGCTTTCTTT.

The CDR3 loop reads CASSLRTGDSSPLHF. The CDR3, as DNA: TGTGCCAGCAGCTTGAGGACAGGGGATAGTTCACCCCTCCACTTT. This chain uses TRBV7-6 with TRBJ1-6, with 9 bases lining up with TRBD1. Trimming removed 3 bases from V and 9 bases from J; junction bases left unmatched: 6. Germline lookup yields CDR1 SGHVS and CDR2 FNYEAQ. The CDR3 consists of 15 residues.